This TCR beta chain was captured in a study of blood T cell repertoires in COVID-19. This clone has just a few counts. Recruits, aged roughly 18 to 100 years, lived in under 25 US areas. Participants' reported clinical history set cohort assignment. Methods used by the authors: The authors estimated nucleated cell counts from reference gene primer amplification. TCRdb's table, derived via immunoSEQ multiplex PCR, lists solely in-frame clones and lacks some. V, J and clone size are those of that table, while D and trimming were read from the DNA. This sample has 300,000 to 350,000 clones, with 65% to 90% found just once. The V gene's germline CDR1 is SGHAT and CDR2 FQNNGV. The CDR3 contains 18 residues. J lost 1 base, V lost 7 bases, and 18 bases had no gene match.

Sequenced material: PBMCs or T cells enriched from blood (not recorded which). The chain couples TRBV11-2 to TRBJ1-2, with 7 bases aligning to TRBD1. The receptor's source is a woman aged 40-49 years with acute COVID-19. CDR3 nucleotides: TGTGCCAGCACCCTTAGGGTCTTGGGGACAGAGAATAACTATGGCTACACCTTC. This translates into CASTLRVLGTENNYGYTF.